These 25 T cell receptor beta chains were sequenced from one sample in a study of T-cell reconstitution after alpha-beta-depleted transplantation in children. Unique molecular identifiers were used in preparing the TCRbeta library. One entry per CDR3 protein results from TCRdb running MiXCR on the PCR reads. The sample carries about 580,000 distinct CDR3 sequences, under 30% recorded once. Here the sequenced sample was PBMCs, mostly from graft donor cells, taken 360 days after TCRalphabeta/CD19-depleted stem cell transplant. These receptor sequences come from a boy younger than two who had a stem cell transplant for acute myeloid leukemia, so the T cells may come from the graft donor.

The chain employs TRBV4-3 and TRBJ1-2; perhaps TRBD1 as D (6 bases). The CDR3 extends over 14 amino acids. V shed 1 base and J shed 6 bases, with 12 bases lying between them. Germline lookup yields CDR1 LGHNA and CDR2 YSLEER. The DNA for the CDR3 is TGCGCCAGCAGCCAAGCCCCAGGGGTGCATGGCTACACCTTC. Its protein is CASSQAPGVHGYTF.

Only a few counts were recorded for this clonotype. The chain couples TRBV5-1 to TRBJ1-2; 8 nucleotides align to TRBD1. The J segment lost 4 bases and the V segment lost 6 bases, leaving 5 bases of the junction unmatched. This CDR3 has 13 amino acids. Germline CDR1 and CDR2: SGHRS and YFSETQ. The CDR3 here is CASMDREIYGYTF. CDR3 bases: TGCGCCAGCATGGACAGGGAGATCTATGGCTACACCTTC.

V usage is TRBV12-3 or TRBV12-4 and J usage is TRBJ2-2; 10 bases are a match to TRBD2. This CDR3 comprises 15 residues. V shed 1 base and J 6 bases; nucleotides not matched to a gene: 2. The CDR3 DNA reads as TGTGCCAGCAGTTTAGGTAGCGGGGGGTCCGGGGAGCTGTTTTTT. Its translation: CASSLGSGGSGELFF.

This clonotype came up many times. The chain joins TRBV6-5 to TRBJ2-2, with D perhaps TRBD2 (6 bases). The CDR3 is made up of 13 amino acids. The V gene's germline CDR1 is MNHEY and CDR2 SVGAGI. The ends were cut back, 8 bases at V and 4 bases at J, with 11 bases in the middle. CDR3 region: CASGTLLTGELFF. The DNA for the CDR3 is TGTGCCAGCGGGACTTTGCTCACCGGGGAGCTGTTTTTT.

In the case of this clonotype: Germline is not matched at one junction end, which may reflect a read error. The rearrangement joins TRBV20-1 to TRBJ2-7; 10 bases align to TRBD2. Per germline, CDR1 DFQATT and CDR2 SNEGSKA (reference sequence). This CDR3 has 14 residues. In DNA form, the CDR3 reads TGCTGTGCTAGAGTACTAGCGGGGAACTACGAGCAGTACTTC. Translating it yields CCARVLAGNYEQYF.

This clonotype has just one count. The missing conserved phenylalanine or tryptophan at the end of this CDR3 makes a read error likely. The chain recombines TRBV5-1 with TRBJ1-1; D gene ambiguous. V gave up 5 bases and J gave up 1 base, with 18 bases separating them. Germline loops: CDR1 SGHRS, CDR2 YFSETQ. The length of the CDR3 is 16 residues. CDR3 sequence reads: CASRRGSYPTNTEAFS. CDR3 DNA sequence: TGCGCCAGCAGAAGAGGGTCCTACCCCACGAACACTGAAGCTTTCTCT.

In its sample, this clonotype was seen a few times. This chain uses TRBV6-2 or TRBV6-3 with TRBJ2-1, with D perhaps matching TRBD1 or TRBD2 (5 bases each). In germline, CDR1 is MNHEY, CDR2 SVGEGT. The germline V and J ends were trimmed by 7 bases and 4 bases, with 17 bases remaining between them. This CDR3 has 15 amino acids. The CDR3 nucleotides are TGTGCCAGCAAGGACACCGGAGGCCCTTACAATGAGCAGTTCTTC. Protein sequence: CASKDTGGPYNEQFF.

This clonotype has a handful of counts. The rearrangement joins TRBV7-2 to TRBJ2-1; TRBD2 matches at 8 bases. Germline trimming cut 2 bases from V and 0 bases from J; bases unmatched to any gene: 9. Germline-derived CDR1 and CDR2 are SGHTA and FQGNSA. CDR3 length: 18 amino acids. DNA of the CDR3: TGTGCCAGCAGCTTAACGATAGCGGGGAGTAACTCCTACAATGAGCAGTTCTTC. It is translated as CASSLTIAGSNSYNEQFF.

This clonotype showed up many times. The chain links TRBV12-3 or TRBV12-4 to TRBJ1-5, with D maybe TRBD1 (6 bases). This CDR3 has 16 amino acids. Trimming removed 3 bases at V and 2 bases at J, with 14 bases between. CDR3 protein: CASSFPQGGGNQPQHF. The CDR3 DNA sequence: TGTGCCAGCAGTTTCCCACAGGGCGGTGGCAATCAGCCCCAGCATTTT.

V and J are TRBV10-2 and TRBJ2-5; 8 bases match TRBD1. This CDR3 is built from 14 residues. CDR1 and CDR2 from the germline V gene are WSHSY and SAAADI. With 3 bases clipped from V and 2 bases from J, the junction kept 2 bases outside the gene matches. The CDR3 loop reads CASSDHRGQETQYF. The CDR3 DNA reads as TGCGCCAGCAGTGATCACAGGGGGCAAGAGACCCAGTACTTC.

The V and J genes are TRBV21-1 and TRBJ2-7; TRBD2 reflects the table's D call only, with no check against the DNA. TRBV21-1 is tagged as a pseudogene. This CDR3 spans 14 amino acids. CDR3 in DNA: TGTGCCAGCCCCTCAAACAGGGACTGCTACGAGCAGTACGTC. This sequence encodes CASPSNRDCYEQYV.

This clonotype was found a few times. The J gene is TRBJ2-3, the V gene TRBV4-3, with D perhaps TRBD1 (6 bases). This CDR3 is 17 amino acids long. Germline CDR1 LGHNA, CDR2 YSLEER. With 3 bases removed from V and 2 bases from J, the gap between germline ends came to 18 bases. As DNA, the CDR3 is TGCGCCAGCAGCCAGTTCGGACGGGACACCTACACAGATACGCAGTATTTT. Encoded protein: CASSQFGRDTYTDTQYF.

The rearrangement uses TRBV7-2 and TRBJ2-2; D is undetermined. The CDR3 contains 16 residues. V lost 3 bases to trimming and J lost 0 bases, with 11 bases between them. Germline values: CDR1 SGHTA, CDR2 FQGNSA. CDR3 bases: TGTGCCAGCAGCTTCATGACGCACCCGAACACCGGGGAGCTGTTTTTT. Translation gives CASSFMTHPNTGELFF.

This clonotype was counted ten times or more. This chain uses TRBV4-3 with TRBJ2-2; 9 bases are shared with TRBD2. CDR3 length equals 18 residues. V shed 8 bases and J 0 bases; nucleotides not matched to a gene: 13. In germline, CDR1 is LGHNA, CDR2 YSLEER. The CDR3 DNA sequence: TGCGCCAGCGGCCCCTTCGCAGAGCGGGGGGCGAACACCGGGGAGCTGTTTTTT. It encodes CASGPFAERGANTGELFF.

V is TRBV5-1 and J is TRBJ2-2; the D gene is possibly TRBD1 (6 bases). With 2 bases removed from V and 2 bases from J, the gap between germline ends came to 19 bases. There are 18 residues in the CDR3. Germline loops: CDR1 SGHRS, CDR2 YFSETQ. CDR3 region: CASSFKVTGSRNTGELFF. DNA for the CDR3: TGCGCCAGCAGCTTCAAAGTTACAGGGTCGCGTAACACCGGGGAGCTGTTTTTT.

This chain connects TRBV20-1 to TRBJ2-1; 8 nucleotides match TRBD1. The CDR3 spans 13 residues. V dropped 1 base and J dropped 6; count of bases not matched to a gene: 2. Germline assignment: CDR1 DFQATT and CDR2 SNEGSKA (reference sequence). The chain's CDR3 is CSARGDRPNEQFF. The CDR3 region has the DNA TGCAGTGCTAGAGGGGACAGGCCCAATGAGCAGTTCTTC.

The chain uses TRBV20-1 and TRBJ2-5, with a weak D call TRBD1 (5 bases). V was clipped by 1 base and J by 4 bases, with 13 bases between them. The CDR3 runs 14 residues. Germline V CDR1 and CDR2: DFQATT, SNEGSKA (reference sequence). This chain's CDR3 is CSARAHRGAETQYF. The CDR3 DNA reads TGCAGTGCTAGAGCTCATAGGGGCGCAGAGACCCAGTACTTC.

The gene calls are TRBV6-2 or TRBV6-3 and TRBJ1-1; possible D gene TRBD1, 5 bases. The CDR3 totals 12 residues. Germline V lookup: CDR1 MNHEY, CDR2 SVGEGT. V dropped 6 bases and J dropped 7 bases, with 12 bases sitting between them. CDR3 residues: CASRRDGLEAFF. CDR3 DNA sequence: TGTGCCAGCAGACGGGACGGCCTTGAAGCTTTCTTT.

The chain carries TRBV28 and TRBJ1-1; D may be TRBD1 (6 bases). V was clipped by 6 bases and J by 3 bases, with 17 bases between them. CDR1 is MDHEN and CDR2 is SYDVKM in the germline V gene. This CDR3 comprises 15 residues. Written as DNA, the CDR3 is TGTGCCAGCAGGCCTAGGACAGTAGAGTACACTGAAGCTTTCTTT. It encodes CASRPRTVEYTEAFF.

This clonotype was seen many times. The V and J genes are TRBV12-3 or TRBV12-4 and TRBJ1-1; 7 bases are a match to TRBD1. V lost 6 bases and J lost 0; bases outside the gene matches: 4. CDR3 length equals 14 residues. This chain's CDR3 is CASRRDSMNTEAFF. CDR3 DNA: TGTGCCAGCAGAAGGGACAGCATGAACACTGAAGCTTTCTTT.

This clonotype was observed a few times. This chain connects TRBV6-1 to TRBJ2-2; TRBD2 is a possible D gene (6 bases). Germline V lookup: CDR1 MNHNS, CDR2 SASEGT. Trimming stripped 1 base from V and 1 base from J, with 7 bases between. This CDR3 is 15 amino acids long. As DNA, the CDR3 is TGTGCCAGCAGTGAAGGGGACTGGAACACCGGGGAGCTGTTTTTT. As protein: CASSEGDWNTGELFF.

This clonotype was picked up many times. The chain's CDR3 is CASSLMETFNNPDTSTDTQYF. The CDR3, as DNA: TGTGCCAGCAGTTTAATGGAGACATTTAACAACCCGGACACTAGCACAGATACGCAGTATTTT. The chain recombines TRBV28 with TRBJ2-3; TRBD1 is a possible D gene (5 bases). This CDR3 contains 21 residues. Germline V gene data show CDR1 as MDHEN and CDR2 as SYDVKM. Between the trimmed V and J ends, which lost 2 bases and 0 bases, there was a span of 27 bases.

The sample holds many counts of this clonotype. This chain uses TRBV11-3 with TRBJ2-3; D unresolved. Trimming shortened V by 8 bases and J by 8 bases, and 17 bases separated the two germline ends. This CDR3 has 13 residues. Germline V gene sequence: CDR1 SGHNT, CDR2 YENEEA. CDR3 protein: CASEMTGWRTQYF. CDR3 sequence (DNA): TGTGCCAGCGAGATGACCGGTTGGCGTACGCAGTATTTT.

This chain uses TRBV7-2 with TRBJ2-7; D may correspond to TRBD1 or TRBD2 (5 bases each). V was shortened by 1 base and J by 2 bases, with 12 bases between the two germline ends. Germline values: CDR1 SGHTA, CDR2 FQGNSA. The CDR3 contains 15 residues. The CDR3 loop reads CASSLGIGAAYEQYF. DNA for the CDR3: TGTGCCAGCAGCTTAGGGATCGGGGCGGCCTACGAGCAGTACTTC.

This clonotype has at least ten counts. DNA for the CDR3: TGTGCCACCTCCCCGGGGCCCTACGAGCAGTACTTC. Protein: CATSPGPYEQYF. The V gene is TRBV11-2, the J gene TRBJ2-7; D may be TRBD1 or TRBD2 (5 bases each). Germline V lookup: CDR1 SGHAT, CDR2 FQNNGV. The CDR3 has 12 amino acids. V lost 10 bases to trimming and J lost 2 bases, with 12 bases between them.